The source of this TCR beta chain is a study of CD8+ T cells in alopecia areata. This CDR3 comprises 12 residues. CDR1 is GTSNPN and CDR2 is SVGIG in the germline V gene (reference sequence). With 5 bases clipped from V and 3 bases from J, the junction kept 3 bases outside the gene matches. Extraction and reverse transcription of RNA yielded cDNA as the sequencing template. The repertoire was sequenced with immunoSEQ multiplex PCR; TCRdb's copy has only in-frame clones and lacks some. The sample shows 85,000 to 110,000 clones, 55% of them seen only once. The source is a human donor in good health. The sample comprised CD4+ T cells sorted from blood. The chain employs TRBV30 and TRBJ2-7; 8 bases fit TRBD1. This CDR3 reads CAWSGTGYEQYF. The CDR3 region has the DNA TGTGCCTGGTCCGGGACAGGCTACGAGCAGTACTTC.